Described below is a single TCR beta chain sequence and its context. This clone's antigen is unknown. Within one base of it there is no much larger clone, and no base qualities were kept. TCRbeta CDR3 regions were amplified from genomic DNA by means of the immunoSEQ Assay, a bias-controlled multiplex PCR. The authors' analysis ran thus. Within the assay, amplification of reference gene primers was used to estimate how many nucleated cells each sample contained. To quantify the absolute abundance of each unique TCRbeta CDR3 rearrangement, sequence reads were collapsed and filtered. Productive Simpson clonality was computed per sample as the square root of Simpson's diversity index over productive rearrangements. Entries here come from immuneACCESS through TCRdb and include only in-frame sequences with V and J called. Some clones fail to appear in such tables; in the studies checked, an unresolved V gene covers under half of the shortfall, and the cause of the remainder is unknown. V and J calls and clone size come straight from that table; D and trimming were deduced from the DNA. Present in this sample are some 100,000 clones, under 90% of which were seen just once. The ten largest clones represent about 13% of the sample.

This specimen comes from a study of blood T cell repertoires in COVID-19 (TCRdb year 2020). Regarding the complete study: The collaborator samples originated in the United States, Italy and Spain and spanned the acute and convalescent phases of COVID-19. The repertoires were released in a freely available public database intended as a resource for research on the immune response to SARS-CoV-2. Where available, HLA class I and class II types were taken from metadata supplied by the sample provider and were not determined by assay-based typing. Deeply sampled blood TCRbeta repertoires from subjects exposed to, actively infected with, or recovered from COVID-19 were included in the dataset. The samples were drawn from the first 160 participants of the ongoing ImmuneRACE study and from 1,254 subjects provided by 6 global collaborators. The material from the prospective study consisted of cDNA or gDNA derived from T cells, B-cell-depleted T cells, or PBMCs. A de-identified subject ID, COVID-19 status, age in years and sex were almost always included in the sample metadata.

Each collaborating institution followed its own protocols to collect whole blood in K2EDTA tubes. Collaborator samples were shipped for TCRbeta analysis as frozen whole blood, isolated PBMCs, or DNA extracted from either sample type. The CDR3 numbers 16 residues from cysteine through phenylalanine. Just the 48-base CDR3 DNA is kept, in frame starting at base 1. At the junction V is shortened by 2 bases and J by 8 bases; bases outside the gene matches: 10. In the germline V gene, CDR1 corresponds to MNHEY and CDR2 to SVGEGT. Results the study describes overall, beyond this receptor: The amount of clinical and demographic metadata varied by source and participant and was provided uncurated.

The sample taken for sequencing was peripheral blood. The chain is encoded by TRBV6-2 or TRBV6-3 joined to TRBJ2-1; 9 central bases correspond to TRBD1. The receptor comes from a human donor in a cohort sampled during active COVID-19. At the DNA level, the sequence is TGTGCCAGCAGTTACCTGGGGACAGGGAAACGCGATGAGCAGTTCTTC. It codes for CASSYLGTGKRDEQFF.